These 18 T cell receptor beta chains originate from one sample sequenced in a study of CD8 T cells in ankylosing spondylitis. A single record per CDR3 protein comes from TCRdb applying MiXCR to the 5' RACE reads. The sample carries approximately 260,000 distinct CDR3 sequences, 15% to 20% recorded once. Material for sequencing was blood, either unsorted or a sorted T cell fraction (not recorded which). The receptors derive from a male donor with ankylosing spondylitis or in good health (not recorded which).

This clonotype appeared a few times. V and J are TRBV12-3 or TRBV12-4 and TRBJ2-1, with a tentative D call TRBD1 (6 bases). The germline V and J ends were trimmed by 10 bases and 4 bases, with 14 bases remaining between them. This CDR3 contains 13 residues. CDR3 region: CATGAGTYNEQFF. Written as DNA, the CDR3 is TGTGCCACCGGTGCCGGGACATACAATGAGCAGTTCTTC.

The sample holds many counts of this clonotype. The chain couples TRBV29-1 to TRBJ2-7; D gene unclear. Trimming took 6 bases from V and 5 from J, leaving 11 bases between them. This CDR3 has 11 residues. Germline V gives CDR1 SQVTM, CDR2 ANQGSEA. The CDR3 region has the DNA TGCAGCGTGAGAGACAACAACGAGCAGTACTTC. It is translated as CSVRDNNEQYF.

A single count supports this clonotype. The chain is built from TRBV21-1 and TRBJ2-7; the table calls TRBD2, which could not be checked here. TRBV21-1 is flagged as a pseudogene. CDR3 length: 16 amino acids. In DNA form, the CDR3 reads TGTGCCATCCCCAGGGGGCTAGCGGTTAGCTCCTACGAGCAGTACTTC. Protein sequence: CAIPRGLAVSSYEQYF.

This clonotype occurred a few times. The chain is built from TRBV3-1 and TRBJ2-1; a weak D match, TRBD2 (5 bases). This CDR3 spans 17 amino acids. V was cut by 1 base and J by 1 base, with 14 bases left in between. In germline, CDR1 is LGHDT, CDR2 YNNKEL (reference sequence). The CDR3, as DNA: TGTGCCAGCAGCCAAGGGTCGGCTAGCTGGTCCTACAATGAGCAGTTCTTC. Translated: CASSQGSASWSYNEQFF.

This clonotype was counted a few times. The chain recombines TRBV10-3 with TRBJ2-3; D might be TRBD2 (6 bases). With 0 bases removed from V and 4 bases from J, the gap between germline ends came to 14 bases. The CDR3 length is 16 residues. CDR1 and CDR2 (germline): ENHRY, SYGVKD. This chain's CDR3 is CAISESAGSKADTQYF. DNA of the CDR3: TGTGCCATCAGTGAGTCCGCGGGATCCAAGGCAGATACGCAGTATTTT.

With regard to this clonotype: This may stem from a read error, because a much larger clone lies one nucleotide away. CDR3 sequence: CAGSHASGRASSSYEQYF. CDR3 DNA sequence: TGTGCCGGCAGCCACGCTAGCGGGAGGGCGTCAAGCTCCTACGAGCAGTACTTC. The chain employs TRBV7-8 and TRBJ2-7; 12 positions match TRBD2. The CDR3 totals 18 residues. The germline V gene encodes CDR1 SGHVS and CDR2 FQNEAQ.

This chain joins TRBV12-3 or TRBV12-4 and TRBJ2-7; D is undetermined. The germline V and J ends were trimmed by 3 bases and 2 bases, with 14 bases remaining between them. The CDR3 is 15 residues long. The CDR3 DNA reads TGTGCCAGCAGTTTTAGTAGTGATGGCCCCTACGAGCAGTACTTC. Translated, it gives CASSFSSDGPYEQYF.

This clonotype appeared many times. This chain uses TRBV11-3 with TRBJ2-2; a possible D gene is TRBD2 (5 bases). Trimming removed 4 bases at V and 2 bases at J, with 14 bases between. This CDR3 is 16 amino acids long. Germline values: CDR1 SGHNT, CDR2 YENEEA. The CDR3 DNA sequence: TGTGCCAGCAGCTCCCAGGACGGGATAAACACCGGGGAGCTGTTTTTT. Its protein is CASSSQDGINTGELFF. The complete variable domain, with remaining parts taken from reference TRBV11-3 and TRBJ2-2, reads EAGVVQSPRYKIIEKKQPVAFWCNPISGHNTLYWYLQNLGQGPELLIRYENEEAVDDSQLPKDRFSAERLKGVDSTLKIQPAELGDSAVYLCASSSQDGINTGELFFGEGSRLTVL.

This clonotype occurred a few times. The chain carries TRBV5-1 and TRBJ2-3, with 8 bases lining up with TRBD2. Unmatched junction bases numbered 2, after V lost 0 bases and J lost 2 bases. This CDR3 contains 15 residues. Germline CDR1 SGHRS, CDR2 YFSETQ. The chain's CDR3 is CASSLEREYTDTQYF. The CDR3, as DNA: TGCGCCAGCAGCTTGGAGCGGGAGTACACAGATACGCAGTATTTT.

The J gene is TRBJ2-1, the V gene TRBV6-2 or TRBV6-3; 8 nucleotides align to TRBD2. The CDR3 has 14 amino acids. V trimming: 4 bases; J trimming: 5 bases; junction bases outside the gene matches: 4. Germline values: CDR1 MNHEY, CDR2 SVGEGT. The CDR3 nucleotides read TGTGCCAGCAGTTTAACTAGCGGTCACAATGAGCAGTTCTTC. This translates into CASSLTSGHNEQFF.

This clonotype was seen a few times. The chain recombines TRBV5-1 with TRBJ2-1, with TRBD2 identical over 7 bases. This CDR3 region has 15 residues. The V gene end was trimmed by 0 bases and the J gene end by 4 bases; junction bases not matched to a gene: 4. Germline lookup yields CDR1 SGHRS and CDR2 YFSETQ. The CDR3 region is CASSLAEGGYNEQFF. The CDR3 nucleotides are TGCGCCAGCAGCTTGGCCGAGGGAGGGTACAATGAGCAGTTCTTC. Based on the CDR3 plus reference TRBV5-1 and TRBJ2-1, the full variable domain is KAGVTQTPRYLIKTRGQQVTLSCSPISGHRSVSWYQQTPGQGLQFLFEYFSETQRNKGNFPGRFSGRQFSNSRSEMNVSTLELGDSALYLCASSLAEGGYNEQFFGPGTRLTVL.

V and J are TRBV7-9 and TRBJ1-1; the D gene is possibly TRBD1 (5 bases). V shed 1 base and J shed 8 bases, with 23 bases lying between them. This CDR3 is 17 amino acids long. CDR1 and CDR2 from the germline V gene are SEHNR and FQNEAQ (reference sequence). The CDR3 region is CASSLGTGLPLFAEAFF. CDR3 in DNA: TGTGCCAGCAGCTTAGGCACAGGATTACCTCTCTTCGCGGAAGCTTTCTTT.

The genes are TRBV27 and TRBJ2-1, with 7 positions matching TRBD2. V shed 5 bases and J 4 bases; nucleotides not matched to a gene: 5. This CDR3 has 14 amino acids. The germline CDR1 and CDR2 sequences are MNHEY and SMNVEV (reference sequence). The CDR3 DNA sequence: TGTGCCAGCAGTCCAGCGGGGACGTACAATGAGCAGTTCTTC. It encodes CASSPAGTYNEQFF.

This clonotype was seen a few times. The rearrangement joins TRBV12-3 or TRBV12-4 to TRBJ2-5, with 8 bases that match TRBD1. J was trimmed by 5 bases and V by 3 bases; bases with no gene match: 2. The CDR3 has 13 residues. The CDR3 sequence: CASSFDRGETQYF. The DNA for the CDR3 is TGTGCCAGCAGTTTCGACAGGGGTGAGACCCAGTACTTC.

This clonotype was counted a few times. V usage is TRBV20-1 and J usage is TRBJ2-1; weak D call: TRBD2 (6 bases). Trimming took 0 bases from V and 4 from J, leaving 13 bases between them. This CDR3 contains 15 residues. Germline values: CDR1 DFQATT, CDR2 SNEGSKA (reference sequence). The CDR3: CSARELSGYYNEQFF. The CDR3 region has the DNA TGCAGTGCTAGAGAGTTGAGCGGGTATTACAATGAGCAGTTCTTC.

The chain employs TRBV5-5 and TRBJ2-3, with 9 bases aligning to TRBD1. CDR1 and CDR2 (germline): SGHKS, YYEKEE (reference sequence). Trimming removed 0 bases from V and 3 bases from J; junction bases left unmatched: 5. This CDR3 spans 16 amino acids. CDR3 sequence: CASSLGGQGPTDTQYF. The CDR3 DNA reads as TGTGCCAGCAGCTTGGGGGGACAGGGACCAACAGATACGCAGTATTTT.

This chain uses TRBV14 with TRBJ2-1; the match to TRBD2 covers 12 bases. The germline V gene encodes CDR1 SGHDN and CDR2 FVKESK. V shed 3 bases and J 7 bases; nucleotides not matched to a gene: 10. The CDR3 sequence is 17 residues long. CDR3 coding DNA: TGTGCCAGCAGCCACTCCTTCCTAGCGGGAGGGGGTAATGAGCAGTTCTTC. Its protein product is CASSHSFLAGGGNEQFF.

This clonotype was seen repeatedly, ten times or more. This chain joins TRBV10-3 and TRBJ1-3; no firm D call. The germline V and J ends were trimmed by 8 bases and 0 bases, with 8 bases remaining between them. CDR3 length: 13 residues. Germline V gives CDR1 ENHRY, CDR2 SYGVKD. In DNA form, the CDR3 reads TGTGCCATCCCCGCAGACTCTGGAAACACCATATATTTT. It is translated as CAIPADSGNTIYF.